The clone carrying this T cell receptor (beta chain) is classed as medium-sized by frequency. TRB was amplified by touch-down multiplex PCR, primer pools A and B combined. Using the multiplex PCR reads, TCRdb records one entry per CDR3 protein without DNA. The sample totals about 11,000 distinct CDR3 sequences. Each sample's input was around 250 ng genomic DNA, 38,000 or so genome equivalents. Germline loops: CDR1 SGHAT, CDR2 FQDESV (reference sequence). The CDR3 runs 15 residues. These data belong to a study of T cell clusters in autoimmune cytopenias. These same records also appear under a second study, on T cell repertoires in aging, cancer and after chemotherapy. From that study: Donor ages fell into six groups from 30 or younger up to 70 or older. Over several months to years, re-sampled healthy donor repertoires clearly shared clones. Compared with age-matched healthy donors, untreated hematological or solid cancer patients showed higher blood TCR clonality. Healthy donors lost TCR diversity with age mainly through richness, cancer patients through richness and evenness.

The sample comprised peripheral blood. The chain employs TRBV11-1 and TRBJ2-7; TCRdb indicates TRBD2, and absent DNA this call remains unverified. This receptor was obtained from a human donor in good health. The CDR3 loop is CASSLGTYSSYEQYF.